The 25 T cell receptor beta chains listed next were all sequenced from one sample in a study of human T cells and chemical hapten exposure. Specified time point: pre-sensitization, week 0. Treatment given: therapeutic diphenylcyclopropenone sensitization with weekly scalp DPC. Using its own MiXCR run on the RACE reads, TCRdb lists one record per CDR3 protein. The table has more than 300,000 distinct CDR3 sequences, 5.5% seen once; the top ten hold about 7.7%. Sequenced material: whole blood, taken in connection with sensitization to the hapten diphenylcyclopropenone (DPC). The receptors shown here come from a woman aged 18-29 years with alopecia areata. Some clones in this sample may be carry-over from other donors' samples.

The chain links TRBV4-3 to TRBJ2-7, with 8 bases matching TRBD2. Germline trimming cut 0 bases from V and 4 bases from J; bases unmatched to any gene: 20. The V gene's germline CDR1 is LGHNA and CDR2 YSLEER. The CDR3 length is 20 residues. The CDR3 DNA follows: TGCGCCAGCAGCCAAGATAGTTCGAGCGGGGGATCTTTATTGTTTTACGAGCAGTACTTC. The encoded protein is CASSQDSSSGGSLLFYEQYF.

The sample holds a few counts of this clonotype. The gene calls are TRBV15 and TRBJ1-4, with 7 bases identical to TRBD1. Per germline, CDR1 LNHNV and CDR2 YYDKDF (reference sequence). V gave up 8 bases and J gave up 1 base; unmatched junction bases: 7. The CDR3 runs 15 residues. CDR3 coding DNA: TGTGCCACCTGGAACAGGGGAGGAACTAATGAAAAACTGTTTTTT. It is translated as CATWNRGGTNEKLFF.

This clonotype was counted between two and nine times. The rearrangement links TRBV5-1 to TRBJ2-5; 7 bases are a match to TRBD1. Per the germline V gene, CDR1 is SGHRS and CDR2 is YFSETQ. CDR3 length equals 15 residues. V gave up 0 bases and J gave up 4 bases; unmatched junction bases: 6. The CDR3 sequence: CASSLGDRVGETQYF. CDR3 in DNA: TGCGCCAGCAGCTTGGGTGACAGGGTAGGAGAGACCCAGTACTTC. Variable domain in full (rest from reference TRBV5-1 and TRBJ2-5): KAGVTQTPRYLIKTRGQQVTLSCSPISGHRSVSWYQQTPGQGLQFLFEYFSETQRNKGNFPGRFSGRQFSNSRSEMNVSTLELGDSALYLCASSLGDRVGETQYFGPGTRLLVL.

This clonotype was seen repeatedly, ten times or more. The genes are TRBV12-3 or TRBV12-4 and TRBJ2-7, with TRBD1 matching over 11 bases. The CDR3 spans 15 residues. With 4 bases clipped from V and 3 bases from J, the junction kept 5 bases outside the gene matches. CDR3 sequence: CASSWTGGFLYEQYF. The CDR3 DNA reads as TGTGCCAGCAGTTGGACAGGGGGCTTTCTCTACGAGCAGTACTTC.

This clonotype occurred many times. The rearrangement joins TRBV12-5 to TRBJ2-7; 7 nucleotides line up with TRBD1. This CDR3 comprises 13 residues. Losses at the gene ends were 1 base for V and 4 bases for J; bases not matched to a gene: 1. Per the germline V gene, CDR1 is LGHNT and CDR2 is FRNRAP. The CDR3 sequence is CASGLDRGYEQYF. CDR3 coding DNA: TGTGCTAGTGGTTTGGACAGGGGATACGAGCAGTACTTC.

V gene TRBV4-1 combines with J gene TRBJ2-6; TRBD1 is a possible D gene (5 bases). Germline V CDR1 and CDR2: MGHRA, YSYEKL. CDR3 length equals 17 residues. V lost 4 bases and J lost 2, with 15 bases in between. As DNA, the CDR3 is TGCGCCAGCAGCCTATTCCAGGGAAGGGCTGGGGCCAACGTCCTGACTTTC. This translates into CASSLFQGRAGANVLTF.

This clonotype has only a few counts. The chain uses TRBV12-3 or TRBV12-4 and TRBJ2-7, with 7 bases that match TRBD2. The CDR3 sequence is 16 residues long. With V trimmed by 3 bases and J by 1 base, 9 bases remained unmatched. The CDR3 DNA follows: TGTGCCAGCAGTTTCGAACGAGCGGGGTCTTCCTACGAGCAGTACTTC. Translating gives CASSFERAGSSYEQYF.

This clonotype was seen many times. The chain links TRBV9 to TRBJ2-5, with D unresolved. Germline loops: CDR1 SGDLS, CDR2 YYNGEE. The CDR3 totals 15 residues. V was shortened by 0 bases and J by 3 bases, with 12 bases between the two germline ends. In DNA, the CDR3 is TGTGCCAGCAGCGTAGGGGTCCCCCCCGAAGAGACCCAGTACTTC. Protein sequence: CASSVGVPPEETQYF.

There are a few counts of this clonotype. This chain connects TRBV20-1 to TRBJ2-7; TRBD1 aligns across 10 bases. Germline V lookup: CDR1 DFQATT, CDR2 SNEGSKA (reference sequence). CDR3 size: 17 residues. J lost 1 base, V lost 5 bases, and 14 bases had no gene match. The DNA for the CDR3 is TGCAGTGCTCAGCGGGGACAGGGGCTCCCCGTATCCTACGAGCAGTACTTC. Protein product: CSAQRGQGLPVSYEQYF.

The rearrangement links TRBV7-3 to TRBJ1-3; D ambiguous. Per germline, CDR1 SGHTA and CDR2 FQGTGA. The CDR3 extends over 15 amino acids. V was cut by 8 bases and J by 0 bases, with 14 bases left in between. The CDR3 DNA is TGTGCCAGCTCCCCGGGTGCTAGCTCTGGAAACACCATATATTTT. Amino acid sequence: CASSPGASSGNTIYF.

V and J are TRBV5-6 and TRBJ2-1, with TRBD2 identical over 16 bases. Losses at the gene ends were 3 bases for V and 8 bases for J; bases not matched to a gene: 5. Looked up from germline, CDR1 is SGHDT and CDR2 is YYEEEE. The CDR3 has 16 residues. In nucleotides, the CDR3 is TGTGCCAGCAGCTGGGGACTAGCGGGGGGGCCGTATGAGCAGTTCTTC. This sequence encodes CASSWGLAGGPYEQFF.

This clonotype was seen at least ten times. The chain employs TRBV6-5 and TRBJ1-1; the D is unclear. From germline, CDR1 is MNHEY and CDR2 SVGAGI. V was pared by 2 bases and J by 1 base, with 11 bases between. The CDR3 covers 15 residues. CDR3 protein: CASSYGWKGNTEAFF. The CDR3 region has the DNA TGTGCCAGCAGTTACGGTTGGAAAGGGAACACTGAAGCTTTCTTT.

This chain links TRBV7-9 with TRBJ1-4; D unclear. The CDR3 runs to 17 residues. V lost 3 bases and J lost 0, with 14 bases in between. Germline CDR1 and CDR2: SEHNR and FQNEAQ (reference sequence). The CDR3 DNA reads TGTGCCAGCAGCTTGGGGTTAGGACCTGCAACTAATGAAAAACTGTTTTTT. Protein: CASSLGLGPATNEKLFF. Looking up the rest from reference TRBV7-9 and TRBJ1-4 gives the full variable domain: DTGVSQNPRHKITKRGQNVTFRCDPISEHNRLYWYRQTLGQGPEFLTYFQNEAQLEKSRLLSDRFSAERPKGSFSTLEIQRTEQGDSAMYLCASSLGLGPATNEKLFFGSGTQLSVL.

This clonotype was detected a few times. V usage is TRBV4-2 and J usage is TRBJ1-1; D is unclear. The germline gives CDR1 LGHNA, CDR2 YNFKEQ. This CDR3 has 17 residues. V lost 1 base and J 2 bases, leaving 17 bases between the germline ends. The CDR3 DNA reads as TGTGCCAGCAGCCAAGGTTCGGTGATACAGCCAAACACTGAAGCTTTCTTT. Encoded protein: CASSQGSVIQPNTEAFF.

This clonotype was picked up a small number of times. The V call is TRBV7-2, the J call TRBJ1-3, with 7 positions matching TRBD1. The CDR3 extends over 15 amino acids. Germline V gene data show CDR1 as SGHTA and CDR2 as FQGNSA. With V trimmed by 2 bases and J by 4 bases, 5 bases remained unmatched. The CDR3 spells CASSLTTGRGNTIYF. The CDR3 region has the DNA TGTGCCAGCAGCTTAACGACAGGGAGGGGAAACACCATATATTTT.

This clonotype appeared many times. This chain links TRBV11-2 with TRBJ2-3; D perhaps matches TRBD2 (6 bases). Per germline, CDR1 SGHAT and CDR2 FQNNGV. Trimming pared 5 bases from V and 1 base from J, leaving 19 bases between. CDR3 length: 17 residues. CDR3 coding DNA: TGTGCCAGCAGCCCAAAGATTTATAGCGGTGGCACAGATACGCAGTATTTT. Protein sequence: CASSPKIYSGGTDTQYF.

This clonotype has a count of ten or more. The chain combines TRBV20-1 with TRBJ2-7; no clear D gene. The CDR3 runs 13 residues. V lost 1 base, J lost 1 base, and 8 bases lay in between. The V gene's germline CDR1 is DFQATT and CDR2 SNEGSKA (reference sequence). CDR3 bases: TGCAGTGCTAGAGGTCCGGTTTCCTACGAGCAGTACTTC. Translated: CSARGPVSYEQYF.

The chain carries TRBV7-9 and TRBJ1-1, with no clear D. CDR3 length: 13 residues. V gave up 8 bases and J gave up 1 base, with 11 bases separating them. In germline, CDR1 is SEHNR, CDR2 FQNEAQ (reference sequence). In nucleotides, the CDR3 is TGTGCCAGCGAAAGGTTTTCGAACACTGAAGCTTTCTTT. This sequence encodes CASERFSNTEAFF.

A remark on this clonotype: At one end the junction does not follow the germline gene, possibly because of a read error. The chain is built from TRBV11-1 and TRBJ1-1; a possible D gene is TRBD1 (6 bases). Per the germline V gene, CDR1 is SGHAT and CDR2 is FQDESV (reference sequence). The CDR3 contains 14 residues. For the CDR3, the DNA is TGTGCCAGCAGCTTAGGGGGGGCATATGGTGAAGCTTCCTTT. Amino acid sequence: CASSLGGAYGEASF.

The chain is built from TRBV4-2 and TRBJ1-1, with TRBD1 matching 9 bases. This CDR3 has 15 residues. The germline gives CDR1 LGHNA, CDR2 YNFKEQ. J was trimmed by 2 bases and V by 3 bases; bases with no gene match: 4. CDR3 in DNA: TGTGCCAGCAGCCATAGGACAGGGGCTAACACTGAAGCTTTCTTT. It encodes CASSHRTGANTEAFF.

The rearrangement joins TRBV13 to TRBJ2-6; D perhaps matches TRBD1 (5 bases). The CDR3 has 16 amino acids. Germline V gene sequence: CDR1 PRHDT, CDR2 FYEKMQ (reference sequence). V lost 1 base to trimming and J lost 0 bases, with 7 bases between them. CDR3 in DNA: TGTGCCAGCAGCTTAGTAGGGGACTCTGGGGCCAACGTCCTGACTTTC. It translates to CASSLVGDSGANVLTF.

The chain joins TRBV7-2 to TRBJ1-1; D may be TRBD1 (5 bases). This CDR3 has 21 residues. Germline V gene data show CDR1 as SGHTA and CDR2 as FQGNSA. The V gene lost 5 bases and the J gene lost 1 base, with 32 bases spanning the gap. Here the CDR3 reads CASSPLPTDSLGRRPNTEAFF. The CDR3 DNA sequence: TGTGCCAGCAGCCCACTCCCCACCGATAGCCTGGGACGGAGACCGAACACTGAAGCTTTCTTT.

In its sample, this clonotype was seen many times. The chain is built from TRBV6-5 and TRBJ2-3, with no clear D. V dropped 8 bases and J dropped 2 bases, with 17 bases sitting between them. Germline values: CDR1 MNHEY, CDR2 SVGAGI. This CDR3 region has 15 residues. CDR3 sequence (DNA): TGTGCCAGCGCCTACAACGTCCAGAACACAGATACGCAGTATTTT. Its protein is CASAYNVQNTDTQYF.

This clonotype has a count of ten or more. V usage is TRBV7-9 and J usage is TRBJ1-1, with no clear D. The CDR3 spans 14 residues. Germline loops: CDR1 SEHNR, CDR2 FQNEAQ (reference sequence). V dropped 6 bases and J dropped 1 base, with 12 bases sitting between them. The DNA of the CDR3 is TGTGCCAGCAGGGTCGGGGAGGCGAACACTGAAGCTTTCTTT. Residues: CASRVGEANTEAFF.

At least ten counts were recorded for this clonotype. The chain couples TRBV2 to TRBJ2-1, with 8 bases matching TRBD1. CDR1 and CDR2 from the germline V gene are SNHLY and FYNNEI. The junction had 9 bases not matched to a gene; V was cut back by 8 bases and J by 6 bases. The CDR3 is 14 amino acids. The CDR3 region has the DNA TGTGCCAGCCAATTCCCAGGACAGGGCAATGAGCAGTTCTTC. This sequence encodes CASQFPGQGNEQFF. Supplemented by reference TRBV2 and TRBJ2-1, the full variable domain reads EPEVTQTPSHQVTQMGQEVILRCVPISNHLYFYWYRQILGQKVEFLVSFYNNEISEKSEIFDDQFSVERPDGSNFTLKIRSTKLEDSAMYFCASQFPGQGNEQFFGPGTRLTVL.